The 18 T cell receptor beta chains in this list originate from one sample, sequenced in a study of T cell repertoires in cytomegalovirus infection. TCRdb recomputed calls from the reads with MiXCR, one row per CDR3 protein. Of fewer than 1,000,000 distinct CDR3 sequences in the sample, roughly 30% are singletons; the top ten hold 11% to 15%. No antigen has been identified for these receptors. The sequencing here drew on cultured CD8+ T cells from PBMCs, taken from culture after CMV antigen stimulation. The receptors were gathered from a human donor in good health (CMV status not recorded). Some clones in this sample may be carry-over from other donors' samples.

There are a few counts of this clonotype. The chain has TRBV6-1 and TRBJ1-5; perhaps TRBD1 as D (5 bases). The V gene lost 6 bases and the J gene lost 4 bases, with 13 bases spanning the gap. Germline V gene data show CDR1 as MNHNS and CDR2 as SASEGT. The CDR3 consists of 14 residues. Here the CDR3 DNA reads TGTGCCAGCAGACCCCAGGGTAGGAATCAGCCCCAGCATTTT. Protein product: CASRPQGRNQPQHF.

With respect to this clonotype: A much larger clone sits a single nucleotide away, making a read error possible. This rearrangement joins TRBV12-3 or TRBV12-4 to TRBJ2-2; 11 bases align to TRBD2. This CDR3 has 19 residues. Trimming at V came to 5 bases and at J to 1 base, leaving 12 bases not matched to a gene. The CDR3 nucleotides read TGTGCCAGCAGTGACCTAGCGGGGGGCAGGCTAGTGAACACCGGGGAGCTGTTTTTT. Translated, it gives CASSDLAGGRLVNTGELFF.

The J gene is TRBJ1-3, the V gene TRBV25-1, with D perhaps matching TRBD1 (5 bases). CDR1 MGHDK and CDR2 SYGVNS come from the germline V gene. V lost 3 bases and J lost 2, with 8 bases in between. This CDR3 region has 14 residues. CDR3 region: CASSDRGAGNTIYF. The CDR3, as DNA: TGTGCCAGCAGTGATAGAGGGGCTGGAAACACCATATATTTT.

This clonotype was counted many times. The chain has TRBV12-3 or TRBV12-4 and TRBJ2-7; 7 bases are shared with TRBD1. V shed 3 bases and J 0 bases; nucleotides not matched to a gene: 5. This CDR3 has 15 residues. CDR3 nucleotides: TGTGCCAGCAGTTTCTTCCGGGACAGCTCCTACGAGCAGTACTTC. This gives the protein CASSFFRDSSYEQYF.

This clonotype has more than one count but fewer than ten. CDR3 coding DNA: TGTGCCAGCAGCTCATTCAGAGGGCCCCACACTGAAGCTTTCTTT. Its translation: CASSSFRGPHTEAFF. The chain is built from TRBV7-2 and TRBJ1-1, with D unclear. The germline CDR1 and CDR2 sequences are SGHTA and FQGNSA. Trimming cost V 4 bases and J 3 bases, with 15 bases left between them. The length of the CDR3 is 15 residues.

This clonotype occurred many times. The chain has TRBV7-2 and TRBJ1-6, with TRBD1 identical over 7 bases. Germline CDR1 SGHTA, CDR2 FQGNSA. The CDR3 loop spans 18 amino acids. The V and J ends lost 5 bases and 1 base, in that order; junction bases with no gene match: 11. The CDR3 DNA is TGTGCCAGCAGCAAAACGGGGGACAGTAGTTCCTATAATTCACCCCTCCACTTT. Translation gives CASSKTGDSSSYNSPLHF. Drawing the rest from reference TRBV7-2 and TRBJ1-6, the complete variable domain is GAGVSQSPSNKVTEKGKDVELRCDPISGHTALYWYRQSLGQGLEFLIYFQGNSAPDKSGLPSDRFSAERTGGSVSTLTIQRTQQEDSAVYLCASSKTGDSSSYNSPLHFGNGTRLTVT.

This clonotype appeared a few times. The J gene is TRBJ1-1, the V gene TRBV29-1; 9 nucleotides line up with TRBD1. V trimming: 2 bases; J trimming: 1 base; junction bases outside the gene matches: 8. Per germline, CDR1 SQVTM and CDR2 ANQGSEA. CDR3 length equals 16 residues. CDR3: CSVEKGTGPGNTEAFF. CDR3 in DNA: TGCAGCGTTGAAAAAGGGACAGGGCCGGGGAACACTGAAGCTTTCTTT.

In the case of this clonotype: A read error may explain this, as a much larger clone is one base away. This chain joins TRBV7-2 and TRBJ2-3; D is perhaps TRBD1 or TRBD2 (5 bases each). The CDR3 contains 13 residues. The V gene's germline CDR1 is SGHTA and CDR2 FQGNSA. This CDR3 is CASSSRGTDTKYF. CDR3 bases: TGTGCCAGCAGCTCCCGGGGCACAGATACGAAGTATTTT.

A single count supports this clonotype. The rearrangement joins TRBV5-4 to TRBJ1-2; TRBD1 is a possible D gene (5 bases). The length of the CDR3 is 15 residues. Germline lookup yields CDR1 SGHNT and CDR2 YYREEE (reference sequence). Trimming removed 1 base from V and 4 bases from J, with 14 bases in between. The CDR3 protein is CASSLSAEGIYGYTF. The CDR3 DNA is TGTGCCAGCAGCTTGTCTGCGGAGGGGATCTATGGCTACACCTTC.

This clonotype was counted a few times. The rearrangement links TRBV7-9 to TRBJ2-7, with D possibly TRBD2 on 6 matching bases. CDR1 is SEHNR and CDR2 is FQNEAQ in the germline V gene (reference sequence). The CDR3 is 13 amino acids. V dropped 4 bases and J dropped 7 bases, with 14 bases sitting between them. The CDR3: CASSWGSGREQYF. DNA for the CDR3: TGTGCCAGCAGCTGGGGCTCAGGGAGGGAGCAGTACTTC.

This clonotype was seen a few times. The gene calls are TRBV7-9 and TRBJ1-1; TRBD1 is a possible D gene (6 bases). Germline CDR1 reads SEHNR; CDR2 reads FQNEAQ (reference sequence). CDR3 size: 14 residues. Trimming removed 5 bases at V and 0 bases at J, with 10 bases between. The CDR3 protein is CASSAGALNTEAFF. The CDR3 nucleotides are TGTGCCAGCAGCGCAGGGGCATTGAACACTGAAGCTTTCTTT.

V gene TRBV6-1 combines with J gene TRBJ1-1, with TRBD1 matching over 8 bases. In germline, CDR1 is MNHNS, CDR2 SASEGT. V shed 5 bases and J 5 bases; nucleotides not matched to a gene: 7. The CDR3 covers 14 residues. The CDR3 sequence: CASSPYRGLTEAFF. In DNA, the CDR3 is TGTGCCAGCAGTCCGTACAGGGGGTTGACTGAAGCTTTCTTT.

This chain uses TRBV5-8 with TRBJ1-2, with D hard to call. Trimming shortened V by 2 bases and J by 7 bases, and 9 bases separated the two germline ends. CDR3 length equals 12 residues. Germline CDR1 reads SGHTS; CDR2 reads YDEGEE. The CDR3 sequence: CASSFGYPGYTF. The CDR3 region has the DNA TGTGCCAGCAGCTTTGGGTATCCTGGCTACACCTTC.

CDR3 coding DNA: TGTGCCAGCAGCGGTAGACAGACCCTCACCGGGGAGCTGTTTTTT. Encoded protein: CASSGRQTLTGELFF. V and J are TRBV7-9 and TRBJ2-2, with a possible D match to TRBD1 (5 bases). The CDR3 consists of 15 residues. V gave up 5 bases and J gave up 4 bases, with 14 bases separating them. Germline V gene data show CDR1 as SEHNR and CDR2 as FQNEAQ (reference sequence).

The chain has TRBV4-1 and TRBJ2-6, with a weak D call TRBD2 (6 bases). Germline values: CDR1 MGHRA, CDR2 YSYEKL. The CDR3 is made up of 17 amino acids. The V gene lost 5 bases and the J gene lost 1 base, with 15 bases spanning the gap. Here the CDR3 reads CASSGGRDWSGANVLTF. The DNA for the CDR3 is TGCGCCAGCAGCGGTGGCAGGGACTGGTCTGGGGCCAACGTCCTGACTTTC.

The CDR3, as DNA: TGTGCCAGCAGCTTATCCCTAGCACCCGACGAGCAGTATTTT. Translation gives CASSLSLAPDEQYF. The chain uses TRBV11-3 and TRBJ2-3; a possible D gene is TRBD2 (5 bases). Germline CDR1 SGHNT, CDR2 YENEEA. V lost 2 bases, J lost 11 bases, and 17 bases lay in between. This CDR3 comprises 14 residues. Variable domain in full (rest from reference TRBV11-3 and TRBJ2-3): EAGVVQSPRYKIIEKKQPVAFWCNPISGHNTLYWYLQNLGQGPELLIRYENEEAVDDSQLPKDRFSAERLKGVDSTLKIQPAELGDSAVYLCASSLSLAPDEQYFGPGTRLTVL.

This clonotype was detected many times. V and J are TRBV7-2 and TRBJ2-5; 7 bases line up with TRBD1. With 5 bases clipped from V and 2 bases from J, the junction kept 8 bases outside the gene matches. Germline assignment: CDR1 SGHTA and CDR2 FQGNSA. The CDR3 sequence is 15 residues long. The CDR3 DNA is TGTGCCAGCAGCCTAGGGGACAGAATGCAAGAGACCCAGTACTTC. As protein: CASSLGDRMQETQYF.

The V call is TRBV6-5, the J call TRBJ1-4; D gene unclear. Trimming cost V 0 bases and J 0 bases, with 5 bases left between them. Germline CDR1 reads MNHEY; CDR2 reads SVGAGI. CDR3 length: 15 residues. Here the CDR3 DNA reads TGTGCCAGCAGTTACTCGGCCGCAACTAATGAAAAACTGTTTTTT. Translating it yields CASSYSAATNEKLFF.